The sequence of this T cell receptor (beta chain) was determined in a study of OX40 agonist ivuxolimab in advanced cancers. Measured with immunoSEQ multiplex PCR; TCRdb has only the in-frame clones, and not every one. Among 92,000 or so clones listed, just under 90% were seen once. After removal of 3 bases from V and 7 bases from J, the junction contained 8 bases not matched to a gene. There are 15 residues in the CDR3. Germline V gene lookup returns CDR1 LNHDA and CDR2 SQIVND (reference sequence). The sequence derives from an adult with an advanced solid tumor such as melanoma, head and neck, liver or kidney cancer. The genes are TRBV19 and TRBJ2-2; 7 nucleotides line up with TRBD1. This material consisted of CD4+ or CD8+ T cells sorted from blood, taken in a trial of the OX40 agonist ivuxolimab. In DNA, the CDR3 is TGTGCCAGTAGTATTAGGCCAGGGGGAAGCGGGGAGCTGTTTTTT. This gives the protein CASSIRPGGSGELFF.